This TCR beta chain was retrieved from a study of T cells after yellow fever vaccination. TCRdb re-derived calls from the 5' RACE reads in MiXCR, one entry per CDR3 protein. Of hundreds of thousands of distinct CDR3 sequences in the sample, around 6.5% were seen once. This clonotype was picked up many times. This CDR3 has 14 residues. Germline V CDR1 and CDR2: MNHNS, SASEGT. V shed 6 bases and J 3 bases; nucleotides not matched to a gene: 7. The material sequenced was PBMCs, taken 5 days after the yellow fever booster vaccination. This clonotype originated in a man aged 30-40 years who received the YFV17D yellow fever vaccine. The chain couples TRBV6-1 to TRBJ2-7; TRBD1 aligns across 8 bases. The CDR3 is CASRTGQGFYEQYF. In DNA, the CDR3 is TGTGCCAGCAGAACCGGACAGGGCTTCTACGAGCAGTACTTC.